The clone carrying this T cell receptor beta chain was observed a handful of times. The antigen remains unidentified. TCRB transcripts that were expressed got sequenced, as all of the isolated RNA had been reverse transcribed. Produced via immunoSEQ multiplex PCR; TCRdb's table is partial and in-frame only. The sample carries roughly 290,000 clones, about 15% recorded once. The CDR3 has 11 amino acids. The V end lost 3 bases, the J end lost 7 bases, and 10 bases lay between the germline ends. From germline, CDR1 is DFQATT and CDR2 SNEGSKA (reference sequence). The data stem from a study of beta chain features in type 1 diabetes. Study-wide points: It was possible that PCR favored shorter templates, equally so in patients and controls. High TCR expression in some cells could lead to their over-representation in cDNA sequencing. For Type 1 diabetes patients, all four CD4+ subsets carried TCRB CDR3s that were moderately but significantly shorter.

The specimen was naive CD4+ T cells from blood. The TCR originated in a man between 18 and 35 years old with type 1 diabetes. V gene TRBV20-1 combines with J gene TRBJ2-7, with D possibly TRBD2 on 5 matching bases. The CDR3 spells CSASTRGEQYF. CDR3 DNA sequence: TGCAGTGCTAGTACTAGAGGAGAGCAGTACTTC.